This T cell receptor (beta chain) derives from a study of naive and memory T cell subsets. Study conclusions and caveats: The RNA method is potentially sensitive to activation and differentiation changes.

Four PCR rounds used nested alpha and beta constant region primers plus the SP2 primer. TCRdb reanalysed the 5' RACE reads using MiXCR and keeps one entry per CDR3 protein. Of around 56,000 distinct CDR3 sequences in the sample, around 8% were seen once. TCR cDNA received a 3' ligated oligonucleotide that carried a UMI. Whole blood, roughly 2.5 ml, came from adult healthy volunteers. Sample share makes this clonotype medium-sized. Its antigen is unknown. CDR3 length: 15 amino acids. Unmatched junction bases numbered 10, after V lost 8 bases and J lost 5 bases. The chain employs TRBV12-3 or TRBV12-4 and TRBJ2-2; 8 bases match TRBD1. This receptor was identified in a female donor in good health. The CDR3 DNA reads TGTGCCAGCCCGAGGACAGGGACATATACCGGGGAGCTGTTTTTT. Residues: CASPRTGTYTGELFF.